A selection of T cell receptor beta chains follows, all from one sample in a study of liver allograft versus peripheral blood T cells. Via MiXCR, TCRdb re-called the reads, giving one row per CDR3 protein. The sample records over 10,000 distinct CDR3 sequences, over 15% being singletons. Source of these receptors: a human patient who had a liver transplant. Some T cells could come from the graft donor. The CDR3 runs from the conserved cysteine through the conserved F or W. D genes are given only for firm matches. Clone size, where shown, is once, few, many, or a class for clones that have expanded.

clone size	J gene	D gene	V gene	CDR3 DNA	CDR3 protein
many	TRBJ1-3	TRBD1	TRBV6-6	TGTGCCAGCAGTAGGAGGGGGACAGGGCGGTCTGGAAACACCATATATTTT	CASSRRGTGRSGNTIYF
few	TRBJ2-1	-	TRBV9	TGTGCCAGCAGCGTAGGGAGCTCCTACAATGAGCAGTTCTTC	CASSVGSSYNEQFF
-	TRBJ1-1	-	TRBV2	TGTGCCAGCAGTGTCGATCAGGACAGAGAAGCTTTCTTT	CASSVDQDREAFF
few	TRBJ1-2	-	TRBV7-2	TGTGCCAGCAGCTTAGAGGTGTACGGCTACACCTTC	CASSLEVYGYTF
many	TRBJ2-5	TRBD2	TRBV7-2	TGTGCCAGCAGCTTGGTGGCGGGAGTCTGGGAGACCCAGTACTTC	CASSLVAGVWETQYF
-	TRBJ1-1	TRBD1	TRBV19	TGTGCCAGTAGGGGACAGGCGAACACTGAAGCTTTCTTT	CASRGQANTEAFF
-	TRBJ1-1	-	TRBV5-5	TGTGCCAGCAGCCAAGATCCTCAGGGCGCGGGGACTGAAGCTTTCTTT	CASSQDPQGAGTEAFF
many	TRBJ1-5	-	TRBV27	TGTGCCAGCAGTTTGAGTCCAGCAAGTGATAGCAATCAGCCCCAGCATTTT	CASSLSPASDSNQPQHF
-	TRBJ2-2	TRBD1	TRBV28	TGTGCCAGCAGGTTCGGGACAGGGGGAATCGGGGAGCTGTTTTTT	CASRFGTGGIGELFF
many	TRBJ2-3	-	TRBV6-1	TGTGCCAGCAGTGACGGGTGGGTAGCAGATACGCAGTATTTT	CASSDGWVADTQYF